Listed below are T cell receptor beta chains from one sample, sequenced in a study of cytomegalovirus exposure and HLA in healthy donors. Sequencing used immunoSEQ multiplex PCR; TCRdb keeps in-frame clones, though not all of them. Here the sample spans 75,000 to 85,000 clones, approximately 91% being singletons. Material for sequencing was PBMCs. These receptors all stem from a man under 40 in good health and CMV-seronegative. CDR3s leave out the opening cysteine and the closing phenylalanine or tryptophan.

J gene: TRBJ1-5; V gene: TRBV19; CDR3 protein: ASSTRDSRVNQPQH
J gene: TRBJ1-4; V gene: TRBV28; CDR3 protein: ASSSTTGTNEKLF
J gene: TRBJ2-2; V gene: TRBV5-1; CDR3 protein: ASSLGQGGTGELF
J gene: TRBJ2-3; V gene: TRBV9; CDR3 protein: ASAAGGVVDTQY
J gene: TRBJ2-1; V gene: TRBV28; CDR3 protein: ASRRAAYNEQF
J gene: TRBJ1-1; V gene: TRBV15; CDR3 protein: ATSSVNRDFEAF
J gene: TRBJ2-3; V gene: TRBV9; CDR3 protein: ASSVVAGAADTQY
J gene: TRBJ2-2; V gene: TRBV5-1; CDR3 protein: ASSLVLAGGSGELF
J gene: TRBJ2-3; V gene: TRBV10-1; CDR3 protein: ASRTSGTDTQY
J gene: TRBJ1-4; V gene: TRBV5-4; CDR3 protein: ASSLFPRQGASNEKLF
J gene: TRBJ1-1; V gene: TRBV6-4; CDR3 protein: ASSEGQSTVAAF
J gene: TRBJ1-2; V gene: TRBV7-9; CDR3 protein: ASSLELTYGYT
J gene: TRBJ2-3; V gene: TRBV4-1; CDR3 protein: ASSRGTQLLTDTQY
J gene: TRBJ2-1; V gene: TRBV11-3; CDR3 protein: ASSLGGQNREQF
J gene: TRBJ2-5; V gene: TRBV2; CDR3 protein: ASTRDRGEETQY
J gene: TRBJ2-7; V gene: TRBV2; CDR3 protein: ASKGPGVNEQY
J gene: TRBJ2-3; V gene: TRBV11-2; CDR3 protein: ASSFRRGGGDTQY
J gene: TRBJ1-1; V gene: TRBV19; CDR3 protein: ASTWDRESTEAF
J gene: TRBJ2-1; V gene: TRBV9; CDR3 protein: ASSGGGLAGDNEQF
J gene: TRBJ1-1; V gene: TRBV5-4; CDR3 protein: ASSFSTGNTEAF
J gene: TRBJ2-5; V gene: TRBV6-1; CDR3 protein: ASTSSGAQETQY
J gene: TRBJ1-2; V gene: TRBV7-9; CDR3 protein: ASSLQGQNYGYT
J gene: TRBJ2-5; V gene: TRBV5-1; CDR3 protein: ASSLWRGWQETQY
J gene: TRBJ2-2; V gene: TRBV28; CDR3 protein: ASFRSKNTGELF
J gene: TRBJ2-7; V gene: TRBV6-5; CDR3 protein: ASSVSQGGYEQY
J gene: TRBJ2-1; V gene: TRBV28; CDR3 protein: ASSVTGKAQF
J gene: TRBJ2-7; V gene: TRBV27; CDR3 protein: ASTRGAAYEQY
J gene: TRBJ2-3; V gene: TRBV28; CDR3 protein: ASSFDQVITHTDTQY
J gene: TRBJ2-7; V gene: TRBV4-1; CDR3 protein: ASSHPGTGGEQY
J gene: TRBJ1-2; V gene: TRBV5-1; CDR3 protein: ASSLAGGWEYGYT
J gene: TRBJ2-2; V gene: TRBV19; CDR3 protein: ASGGQGYTGELF
J gene: TRBJ2-2; V gene: TRBV7-7; CDR3 protein: ASSLLAGGNTGELF
J gene: TRBJ1-2; V gene: TRBV19; CDR3 protein: ASSIEINRDYGYT
J gene: TRBJ2-7; V gene: TRBV27; CDR3 protein: ASSFRGYEQY
J gene: TRBJ2-7; V gene: TRBV5-4; CDR3 protein: ASSPTMTRQGAPEQY
J gene: TRBJ1-5; V gene: TRBV6-5; CDR3 protein: ASSRTNQPQH
J gene: TRBJ1-3; V gene: TRBV29-1; CDR3 protein: SVDRHPDTIY
J gene: TRBJ1-6; V gene: TRBV13; CDR3 protein: ASSLGGSWQGNSPLH